This T cell receptor (beta chain) was sequenced for a study of identical twins. Overall study findings and caveats: There were fewer insertions in abundant cord blood beta clonotypes, but memory repertoires showed no such pattern.

A template switching step contributed a universal primer site, while unique molecular identifiers were present in the cDNA. TCRdb itself ran the 5' RACE reads through MiXCR, one entry per CDR3 protein. The sample has about 250,000 distinct CDR3 sequences, 11% to 15% seen once. With 4 bases clipped from V and 8 bases from J, the junction kept 4 bases outside the gene matches. CDR3 length: 15 residues. This clonotype was recorded many times. Its matching antigen is unknown. The sample consisted of memory (CD45RO+) T cells sorted from blood. The rearrangement joins TRBV12-3 or TRBV12-4 to TRBJ2-1; 14 positions agree with TRBD2. The TCR comes from a young woman in good health. CDR3 nucleotides: TGTGCCAGCAGTTCGGGACTAGCGGGAGTCGATGAGCAGTTCTTC. Its protein product is CASSSGLAGVDEQFF.